The entry that follows covers one TCR beta chain sequence. In the study's own analysis: Quantification of nucleated cells was approximated via reference gene primer amplification. The method was immunoSEQ multiplex PCR; TCRdb's version includes in-frame clones alone and lacks a portion of them. That table furnishes V, J and clone size, whereas the DNA furnished D and trimming. The sample lists about 100,000 clones, around 90% occurring once. The V and J ends lost 7 bases and 4 bases respectively, with 15 bases between them. The germline V gene has CDR1 MNHEY and CDR2 SVGAGI. The CDR3 is 14 amino acids. The entry originates in a study of blood T cell repertoires in COVID-19. Study-level information: COVID-19 samples from acute and convalescent phases originated in the United States, Italy and Spain. PBMCs, B-cell-depleted T cells, or T cells provided the cDNA or gDNA that made up the material.

This TCR was sampled from a human donor in a cohort sampled during active COVID-19. Source material: peripheral blood. The V call is TRBV6-5, the J call TRBJ2-3, with D maybe TRBD1 (7 bases). The CDR3 sequence is CASTPGGSSDTQYF. The CDR3 DNA follows: TGTGCCAGCACCCCAGGGGGGAGTTCAGATACGCAGTATTTT.